This T cell receptor beta chain originates from a study of CD8+ T cells in alopecia areata. Study-wide context: Severity among treated patients was scored by the percentage of scalp area affected.

cDNA prepared by RNA extraction and subsequent reverse transcription served as the template for sequencing. TCRdb keeps only in-frame clones here, not all; method: immunoSEQ multiplex PCR. The sample carries some 200,000 clones, roughly three fifths recorded once. Germline values: CDR1 SGHRS, CDR2 YFSETQ. CDR3 length: 17 residues. V lost 0 bases and J lost 0; bases outside the gene matches: 9. Treatment reported: oral pan-JAK inhibitor, 5-10 mg twice daily. Alopecia areata patients provided lesional scalp punch biopsies and peripheral blood, both collected for the study. This clonotype was obtained from a human donor with alopecia areata. This material consisted of CD8+ T cells sorted from blood, taken at week 24, from a patient treated with tofacitinib. This rearrangement joins TRBV5-1 to TRBJ2-7, with 7 bases that match TRBD1. CDR3 nucleotide sequence: TGCGCCAGCAGCTTGGTCCACAGGGGCCTGAGCTCCTACGAGCAGTACTTC. Protein sequence: CASSLVHRGLSSYEQYF.